The clone carrying this TCR beta chain showed up just a few times. The antigen is not known. CDR3 length: 17 residues. V shed 4 bases and J shed 1 base, with 18 bases lying between them. Then a second PCR, running roughly 7 to 11 cycles, was carried out with a sample-barcoded 5' primer and a J-beta primer mix. Using its own MiXCR run on the 5' RACE reads, TCRdb lists one record per CDR3 protein. Found here are about 1.1 million distinct CDR3 sequences, approximately 38% of them singletons; the top ten hold about 12%. Isolating PBMCs gave at least 6.5 million of these cells per sample. Per sample, at least 6 micrograms of total RNA were extracted. The sample comes from a study of blood T cells in healthy people across ages. Study findings and constraints: Expanded clonotype changes were possibly confounded by unknown donor CMV status.

Sequencing used blood. This sequence originates from a man younger than 30 in good health. This chain connects TRBV12-3 or TRBV12-4 to TRBJ2-3, with D possibly called TRBD1 or TRBD2 (5 bases each). CDR3 nucleotide sequence: TGTGCCAGCAGTTACGGACTTTTCGGGGCTGGCACAGATACGCAGTATTTT. This translates into CASSYGLFGAGTDTQYF.